This T cell receptor beta chain was sequenced in a study of technical replicates of blood from several donors (dated by TCRdb to about 2017). Of note for this clone: Its binding antigen is unknown. Base quality data are lacking; no much larger clone is found one base away.

The germline V gene encodes CDR1 MGHRA and CDR2 YSYEKL. Measured from the cysteine to the phenylalanine, the CDR3 is 16 residues long. Kept here is only the CDR3 DNA, which spans 48 bases and is read in frame from base 1. V lost 1 base and J lost 3 bases, and the count of bases not matched to a germline gene is 6. The library came from the immunoSEQ multiplex PCR assay. The table comes from immuneACCESS by way of TCRdb, which keeps in-frame sequences with V and J called. Part of the clones is missing from these tables; in studies checked, under half for an unresolved V gene and the rest for unknown reasons. The sample data list 79,000 or so clones, and 96% of these were observed just once. The ten biggest clones cover roughly 0.35% of the sample.

This receptor chain uses TRBV4-1 and TRBJ2-7; a stretch of 10 junction bases matches TRBD2. This TCR was sampled from a human donor in good health. The specimen was T cells isolated from PBMCs. The CDR3 sequence is CASSQGASGSVYEQYF. DNA sequence: TGCGCCAGCAGCCAAGGTGCTAGCGGGAGTGTCTACGAGCAGTACTTC.